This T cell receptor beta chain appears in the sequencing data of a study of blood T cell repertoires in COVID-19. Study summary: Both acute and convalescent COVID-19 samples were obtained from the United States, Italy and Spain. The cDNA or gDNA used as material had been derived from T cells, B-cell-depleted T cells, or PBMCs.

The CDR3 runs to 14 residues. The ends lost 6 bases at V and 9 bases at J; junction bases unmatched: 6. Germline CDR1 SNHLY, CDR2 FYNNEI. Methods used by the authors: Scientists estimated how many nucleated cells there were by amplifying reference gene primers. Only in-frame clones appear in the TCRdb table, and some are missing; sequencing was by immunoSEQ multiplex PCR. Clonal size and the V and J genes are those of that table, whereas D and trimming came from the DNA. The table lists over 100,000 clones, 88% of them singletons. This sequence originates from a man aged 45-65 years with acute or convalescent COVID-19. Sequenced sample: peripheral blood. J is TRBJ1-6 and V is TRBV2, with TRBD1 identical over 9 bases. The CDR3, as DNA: TGTGCCAGCAGGGCGGGACAGGGTGGTTCACCCCTCCACTTT. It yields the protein CASRAGQGGSPLHF.